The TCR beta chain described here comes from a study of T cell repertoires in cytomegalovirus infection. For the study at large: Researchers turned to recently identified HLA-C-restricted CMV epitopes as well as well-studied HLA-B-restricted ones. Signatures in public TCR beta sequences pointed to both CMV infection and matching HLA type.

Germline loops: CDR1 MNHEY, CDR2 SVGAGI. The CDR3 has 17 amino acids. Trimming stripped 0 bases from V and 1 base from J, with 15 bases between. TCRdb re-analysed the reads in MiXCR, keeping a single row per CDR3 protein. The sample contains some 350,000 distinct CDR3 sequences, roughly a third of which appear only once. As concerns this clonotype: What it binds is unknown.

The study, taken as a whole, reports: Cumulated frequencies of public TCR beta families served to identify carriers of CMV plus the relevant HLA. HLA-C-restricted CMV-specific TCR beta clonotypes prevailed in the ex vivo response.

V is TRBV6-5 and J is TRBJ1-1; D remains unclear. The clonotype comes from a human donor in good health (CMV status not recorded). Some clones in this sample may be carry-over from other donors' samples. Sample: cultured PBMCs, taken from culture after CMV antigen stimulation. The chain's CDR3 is CASSYSMSGNENTEAFF. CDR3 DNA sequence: TGTGCCAGCAGTTACTCGATGTCTGGGAATGAGAACACTGAAGCTTTCTTT.